Each of the 10 T cell receptor beta chains below was sequenced from the same sample in a study of cytomegalovirus exposure and HLA in healthy donors. The primer mix had 60 Vbeta and 13 Jbeta primers. Libraries were prepared by immunoSEQ multiplex PCR; TCRdb keeps only in-frame clonotypes and omits some of them. The data hold roughly 160,000 clones, with roughly 79% observed a single time. Material: PBMCs. These receptor sequences come from a woman in her forties or fifties in good health and CMV-seronegative.

This clone appeared a few times. The CDR3 bases are TGTGCCAGCAGCCCTCGGGAGGCAAGTCCACTACAAGAGACCCAGTACTTC. Protein: CASSPREASPLQETQYF. The rearrangement links TRBV7-9 to TRBJ2-5, with TRBD2 matching 7 bases. The CDR3 is 17 amino acids. The J segment lost 2 bases and the V segment lost 5 bases, leaving 14 bases of the junction unmatched. CDR1 is SEHNR and CDR2 is FQNEAQ in the germline V gene (reference sequence).

This clone has more than one count but fewer than ten. CDR3 in amino acids: CASRSTGNYGYTF. CDR3 DNA: TGTGCCAGCAGGTCGACAGGGAACTATGGCTACACCTTC. This rearrangement joins TRBV6-6 to TRBJ1-2; TRBD1 matches at 7 bases. Looked up from germline, CDR1 is MNHNY and CDR2 is SVGAGI (reference sequence). With 6 bases clipped from V and 2 bases from J, the junction kept 3 bases outside the gene matches. The length of the CDR3 is 13 residues.

The chain has TRBV18 and TRBJ1-5; 10 positions agree with TRBD1. V lost 3 bases, J lost 6 bases, and 5 bases stayed unmatched. The germline V gene has CDR1 KGHSH and CDR2 LQKENI. The CDR3 extends over 15 amino acids. In nucleotides, the CDR3 is TGTGCCAGCTCACCTAAGACAGGGGGCGGTCAGCCCCAGCATTTT. Residues: CASSPKTGGGQPQHF.

The V call is TRBV4-3, the J call TRBJ1-2; 9 bases are shared with TRBD1. This CDR3 has 15 residues. CDR1 is LGHNA and CDR2 is YSLEER in the germline V gene. The junction had 7 bases not matched to a gene; V was cut back by 4 bases and J by 4 bases. The CDR3 reads CASSLGQGSVYGYTF. CDR3 bases: TGCGCCAGCAGCCTCGGACAGGGGAGCGTCTATGGCTACACCTTC.

This clone was detected only a few times. The chain has TRBV25-1 and TRBJ2-7; D possibly corresponds to TRBD1 (5 bases). Germline V gene data show CDR1 as MGHDK and CDR2 as SYGVNS. The length of the CDR3 is 12 residues. V lost 8 bases and J lost 0, with 8 bases in between. The CDR3 reads CASQGDSYEQYF. The CDR3 DNA follows: TGTGCCAGCCAGGGCGACTCCTACGAGCAGTACTTC.

J is TRBJ2-4 and V is TRBV30; perhaps TRBD1 as D (5 bases). The CDR3 runs 14 residues. V lost 2 bases, J lost 2 bases, and 10 bases lay in between. Germline assignment: CDR1 GTSNPN and CDR2 SVGIG (reference sequence). Here the CDR3 reads CAWSNSGTKNIQYF. The DNA for the CDR3 is TGTGCCTGGAGTAACTCAGGGACCAAAAACATTCAGTACTTC.

As for this clone: Different DNA sequences within this sample yield the same CDR3. The V gene is TRBV19, the J gene TRBJ1-1, with D uncertain. Trimming left V 2 bases short and J 1 base short, with 5 bases between. There are 13 residues in the CDR3. Germline V gene sequence: CDR1 LNHDA, CDR2 SQIVND (reference sequence). Here the CDR3 reads CASSIRGNTEAFF. The CDR3 coding sequence is TGTGCCAGTAGTATACGGGGGAACACTGAAGCTTTCTTT.

The chain recombines TRBV20-1 with TRBJ1-2, with D possibly being TRBD1 (5 bases). V lost 8 bases to trimming and J lost 7 bases, with 14 bases between them. Germline V gene lookup returns CDR1 DFQATT and CDR2 SNEGSKA (reference sequence). The CDR3 sequence is 11 residues long. The CDR3 coding sequence is TGCAGTCCAGACCGGGACTCTGGCTACACCTTC. Residues: CSPDRDSGYTF.

A single count supports this clone. V and J are TRBV27 and TRBJ2-7; 10 bases line up with TRBD2. There are 15 residues in the CDR3. CDR1 and CDR2 from the germline V gene are MNHEY and SMNVEV (reference sequence). Trimming removed 6 bases from V and 7 bases from J; junction bases left unmatched: 12. CDR3 amino acids: CASRQAGGEGLEQYF. Here the CDR3 DNA reads TGTGCCAGCAGACAAGCGGGAGGGGAGGGCTTGGAGCAGTACTTC.

This chain links TRBV7-8 with TRBJ2-5, with 11 positions matching TRBD2. In germline, CDR1 is SGHVS, CDR2 FQNEAQ. Trimming removed 5 bases from V and 6 bases from J; junction bases left unmatched: 8. The CDR3 has 15 residues. The CDR3 spells CASSDGLAGYKTQYF. Written as DNA, the CDR3 is TGTGCCAGCAGCGATGGACTAGCGGGTTATAAGACCCAGTACTTC.